This T cell receptor (beta chain) was captured in a study of blood T cell repertoires in COVID-19. The protocol was immunoSEQ multiplex PCR, while the TCRdb copy is restricted to in-frame clones and leaves out a portion. The repertoire holds about 180,000 clones, with roughly 84% as singletons. V shed 5 bases and J shed 0 bases, with 7 bases lying between them. This CDR3 has 13 amino acids. Germline CDR1 SGHVS, CDR2 FNYEAQ. The clonotype originates from an elderly woman with acute or convalescent COVID-19. The sample comprised peripheral blood. The chain has TRBV7-6 and TRBJ1-1, with unresolved D. DNA for the CDR3: TGTGCCAGCAGCCAGAATTTGAACACTGAAGCTTTCTTT. It yields the protein CASSQNLNTEAFF.